Shown below are 29 T cell receptor beta chains from a single sample sequenced in a study of T-cell memory formation after mild COVID-19. TCRdb re-analysed the 5' RACE reads in MiXCR, keeping a single row per CDR3 protein. The repertoire holds 250,000 to 350,000 distinct CDR3 sequences, with around 16% as singletons. Material: PBMCs or a T cell subset sorted from them (not recorded which). These TCRs come from a man aged 18-30 years who had mild COVID-19 (a few samples of this study predate the infection). Cell type and time point are not known.

The genes are TRBV13 and TRBJ2-3; 9 bases line up with TRBD1. Germline V gene sequence: CDR1 PRHDT, CDR2 FYEKMQ (reference sequence). J gave up 4 bases and V 5 bases, and 4 bases lay outside the gene matches. The CDR3 spans 14 residues. CDR3 loop: CASSQGQGSDTQYF. CDR3 in DNA: TGTGCCAGCAGCCAAGGACAGGGGTCAGATACGCAGTATTTT.

V is TRBV24-1 and J is TRBJ2-6; D unclear. CDR3 length equals 12 residues. Germline values: CDR1 KGHDR, CDR2 SFDVKD. Between the trimmed V and J ends, which lost 10 bases and 5 bases, there was a span of 8 bases. The CDR3 DNA follows: TGTGCCACTGGCTGGAGGGCCAACGTCCTGACTTTC. It translates to CATGWRANVLTF.

This clonotype was detected only a few times. The chain uses TRBV5-4 and TRBJ2-3; possible D gene TRBD1, 6 bases. The CDR3 is 20 residues long. V lost 5 bases to trimming and J lost 1 base, with 29 bases between them. Germline assignment: CDR1 SGHNT and CDR2 YYREEE (reference sequence). CDR3 sequence: CASRQTAGDFSLLGTDTQYF. The CDR3 bases are TGTGCCAGCAGACAGACGGCAGGGGATTTCTCGCTGTTGGGCACAGATACGCAGTATTTT.

This clonotype came up many times. V and J are TRBV25-1 and TRBJ1-2; possibly TRBD1 for D (5 bases). Germline V gene data show CDR1 as MGHDK and CDR2 as SYGVNS. The CDR3 runs to 15 residues. V lost 2 bases and J 3 bases, leaving 13 bases between the germline ends. The CDR3, as DNA: TGTGCCAGCAGTGAAACTGCAGAAGGGGACTATGGCTACACCTTC. Translated: CASSETAEGDYGYTF.

CDR3 sequence reads: CASSPGDRLYGYTF. CDR3 coding DNA: TGTGCCAGCAGCCCGGGAGACAGACTTTATGGCTACACCTTC. The chain links TRBV3-1 to TRBJ1-2, with D maybe TRBD1 (5 bases). CDR1 is LGHDT and CDR2 is YNNKEL in the germline V gene (reference sequence). The CDR3 sequence is 14 residues long. V dropped 4 bases and J dropped 5 bases, with 14 bases sitting between them.

The V and J genes are TRBV25-1 and TRBJ2-3; 9 nucleotides line up with TRBD2. Germline V gene lookup returns CDR1 MGHDK and CDR2 SYGVNS. This CDR3 is 19 amino acids long. V lost 5 bases and J lost 3; bases outside the gene matches: 18. CDR3 sequence reads: CASSRSSGGGAGATDTQYF. The CDR3, as DNA: TGTGCCAGCAGTAGGTCCTCTGGCGGGGGGGCCGGGGCAACAGATACGCAGTATTTT.

The chain links TRBV19 to TRBJ2-2; 7 bases align to TRBD1. V lost 4 bases, J lost 3 bases, and 8 bases stayed unmatched. Germline CDR1 and CDR2: LNHDA and SQIVND (reference sequence). This CDR3 has 16 residues. CDR3 coding DNA: TGTGCCAGTAGTAAAGGGGCAGGGGGAGACACCGGGGAGCTGTTTTTT. Translated: CASSKGAGGDTGELFF. The full variable domain, rest sourced from reference TRBV19 and TRBJ2-2, is DGGITQSPKYLFRKEGQNVTLSCEQNLNHDAMYWYRQDPGQGLRLIYYSQIVNDFQKGDIAEGYSVSREKKESFPLTVTSAQKNPTAFYLCASSKGAGGDTGELFFGEGSRLTVL.

The chain has TRBV5-1 and TRBJ2-7, with D hard to call. Germline V lookup: CDR1 SGHRS, CDR2 YFSETQ. This CDR3 has 14 residues. V gave up 3 bases and J gave up 1 base, with 11 bases separating them. CDR3 sequence reads: CASSSPATSYEQYV. The CDR3 region has the DNA TGCGCCAGCAGCTCTCCCGCAACATCCTACGAGCAGTACGTC.

This chain joins TRBV14 and TRBJ2-5; TRBD1 matches 9 bases. Unmatched junction bases numbered 5, after V lost 4 bases and J lost 5 bases. This CDR3 contains 14 residues. The germline V gene has CDR1 SGHDN and CDR2 FVKESK. CDR3 sequence reads: CASSRTGGFETQYF. In nucleotides, the CDR3 is TGTGCCAGCAGCCGTACAGGGGGCTTCGAGACCCAGTACTTC.

The chain links TRBV7-9 to TRBJ1-2, with TRBD1 identical over 7 bases. The CDR3 runs 15 residues. From germline, CDR1 is SEHNR and CDR2 FQNEAQ (reference sequence). V was pared by 1 base and J by 3 bases, with 5 bases of the junction left unmatched. DNA of the CDR3: TGTGCCAGCAGCTTAGATGGGACAGATTACTATGGCTACACCTTC. Translated, it gives CASSLDGTDYYGYTF.

In this sample, this clonotype turned up many times. The V and J genes are TRBV2 and TRBJ2-7, with 7 bases aligning to TRBD1. The germline gives CDR1 SNHLY, CDR2 FYNNEI. The CDR3 consists of 15 residues. The V segment lost 5 bases and the J segment 7 bases; nucleotides outside the gene matches: 14. CDR3 coding DNA: TGTGCCAGCAGTCCACAGGGGAGATCCTACGGGGAGCAGTACTTC. Translation: CASSPQGRSYGEQYF.

The chain uses TRBV21-1 and TRBJ2-7; the table's D call of TRBD2 was not tested on the DNA. TRBV21-1 is a pseudogene segment. The CDR3 sequence is 16 residues long. CDR3 nucleotides: TGTGCCAGCAGAATGGGCCAGATTCACCAACGCTACGAGCAGTACGTC. It yields the protein CASRMGQIHQRYEQYV.

V and J are TRBV29-1 and TRBJ1-1; TRBD1 is a possible D gene (5 bases). This CDR3 has 13 amino acids. Germline CDR1 reads SQVTM; CDR2 reads ANQGSEA. The V end lost 4 bases, the J end lost 4 bases, and 13 bases lay between the germline ends. The CDR3 DNA sequence: TGCAGCGTTGCTTTGGGGCTGGCCACTGAAGCTTTCTTT. The encoded protein is CSVALGLATEAFF.

This clonotype has a handful of counts. The chain combines TRBV28 with TRBJ2-3; TRBD1 matches 8 bases. Trimming cost V 3 bases and J 2 bases; bases outside gene matches: 10. CDR3 size: 17 residues. Germline V CDR1 and CDR2: MDHEN, SYDVKM. The CDR3: CASSLTAQGASTDTQYF. CDR3 in DNA: TGTGCCAGCAGTTTGACCGCCCAGGGGGCTTCCACAGATACGCAGTATTTT.

This clonotype was seen a few times. This chain joins TRBV14 and TRBJ2-7; perhaps TRBD1 as D (5 bases). Trimming shortened V by 1 base and J by 2 bases, and 18 bases separated the two germline ends. In germline, CDR1 is SGHDN, CDR2 FVKESK. CDR3 length: 17 amino acids. Here the CDR3 reads CASSQGRNPRTTYEQYF. CDR3 nucleotide sequence: TGTGCCAGCAGCCAAGGCCGAAACCCTAGGACAACCTACGAGCAGTACTTC.

The chain combines TRBV7-8 with TRBJ2-1; TRBD2 matches at 16 bases. Trimming removed 1 base from V and 6 bases from J; junction bases left unmatched: 15. This CDR3 comprises 21 residues. The V gene's germline CDR1 is SGHVS and CDR2 FQNEAQ. This CDR3 reads CASSLGRVGLAGGPGRNEQFF. CDR3 in DNA: TGTGCCAGCAGCTTAGGGCGGGTGGGACTAGCGGGGGGGCCAGGACGCAATGAGCAGTTCTTC.

This sequence joins TRBV12-3 or TRBV12-4 and TRBJ2-2; the D gene is possibly TRBD2 (6 bases). The CDR3 has 17 amino acids. The germline V and J ends were trimmed by 2 bases and 2 bases, with 15 bases remaining between them. The CDR3 spells CASSLRRGTFNTGELFF. The CDR3 nucleotides are TGTGCCAGCAGTTTACGACGGGGGACTTTTAACACCGGGGAGCTGTTTTTT.

This clonotype has more than one count but fewer than ten. The V call is TRBV20-1, the J call TRBJ2-1, with D perhaps matching TRBD1 (5 bases). The CDR3 sequence is 14 residues long. Trimming removed 3 bases from V and 2 bases from J, with 11 bases in between. The germline CDR1 and CDR2 sequences are DFQATT and SNEGSKA (reference sequence). CDR3 sequence reads: CSARTEHTYNEQFF. The CDR3 DNA follows: TGCAGTGCTAGGACAGAACATACCTACAATGAGCAGTTCTTC.

This clonotype was seen more than once but under ten times. The chain is built from TRBV7-9 and TRBJ2-1; TRBD1 is a possible D gene (7 bases). V lost 5 bases, J lost 8 bases, and 16 bases lay in between. CDR1 is SEHNR, CDR2 FQNEAQ, per germline (reference sequence). The CDR3 covers 14 residues. The DNA of the CDR3 is TGTGCCAGCAGCGACGCGGAGGGGGCTGATGAGCAGTTCTTC. Protein product: CASSDAEGADEQFF.

Only a few counts were recorded for this clonotype. V gene TRBV5-1 combines with J gene TRBJ1-1, with D possibly TRBD1 on 5 matching bases. This CDR3 has 14 residues. V was trimmed by 7 bases and J by 5 bases, leaving 18 bases between them. Looked up from germline, CDR1 is SGHRS and CDR2 is YFSETQ. The CDR3 coding sequence is TGCGCCAGCGCCACCGCGGGGGGAGGTACTGAAGCTTTCTTT. Its translation: CASATAGGGTEAFF.

The chain employs TRBV2 and TRBJ2-5; D not resolved. This CDR3 has 11 residues. The germline V gene has CDR1 SNHLY and CDR2 FYNNEI. V lost 2 bases and J 4 bases, leaving 2 bases between the germline ends. CDR3 protein: CASSEIETQYF. In nucleotides, the CDR3 is TGTGCCAGCAGTGAAATAGAGACCCAGTACTTC.

This clonotype occurred a few times. The V call is TRBV15, the J call TRBJ2-7; D is possibly TRBD2 (8 bases). V gave up 8 bases and J gave up 6 bases, with 20 bases separating them. The CDR3 loop spans 14 amino acids. Germline V gene data show CDR1 as LNHNV and CDR2 as YYDKDF (reference sequence). CDR3 in DNA: TGTGCCACCCCAGGGGGGCTAGCGGGTGGCGAGCAGTACGTC. Translation gives CATPGGLAGGEQYV.

Worth noting for this clonotype: The junction differs from germline at one of its ends, possibly a read error. The V and J genes are TRBV29-1 and TRBJ1-4; D is uncertain. This CDR3 is built from 11 residues. Germline V gene lookup returns CDR1 SQVTM and CDR2 ANQGSEA. CDR3: CSVADNEKLFF. CDR3 sequence (DNA): TGCAGCGTTGCCGATAATGAAAAGCTGTTTTTT.

The CDR3 loop is CASKTSGAAYGYTF. As DNA, the CDR3 is TGTGCCAGCAAAACGTCCGGGGCAGCTTATGGCTACACCTTC. The chain has TRBV12-3 or TRBV12-4 and TRBJ1-2, with D possibly matching TRBD1 (5 bases). With 7 bases removed from V and 5 bases from J, the gap between germline ends came to 17 bases. This CDR3 spans 14 amino acids.

The sample holds many counts of this clonotype. CDR3 nucleotides: TGTGCCAGCAGCTTAGGTCCTAGCGGGGAAGAGACCCAGTACTTC. Encoded protein: CASSLGPSGEETQYF. The chain recombines TRBV7-2 with TRBJ2-5; 9 nucleotides line up with TRBD2. Per germline, CDR1 SGHTA and CDR2 FQGNSA. CDR3 size: 15 residues. V gave up 1 base and J gave up 3 bases; unmatched junction bases: 3.

The chain has TRBV4-3 and TRBJ1-2; D is unresolved. The V and J ends lost 0 bases and 8 bases respectively, with 16 bases between them. CDR1 LGHNA and CDR2 YSLEER come from the germline V gene. The CDR3 is made up of 15 amino acids. In DNA, the CDR3 is TGCGCCAGCAGCCAAGATTACTTGGGCGCAGCCGGCTACACCTTC. This translates into CASSQDYLGAAGYTF.

This clonotype occurred a few times. The V and J genes are TRBV30 and TRBJ1-1, with TRBD1 as a possible D gene (6 bases). CDR3 length equals 12 residues. CDR1 and CDR2 from the germline V gene are GTSNPN and SVGIG (reference sequence). Trimming cost V 1 base and J 8 bases, with 11 bases left between them. Here the CDR3 reads CAWSGTVSEAFF. CDR3 nucleotide sequence: TGTGCCTGGAGTGGGACAGTTTCCGAAGCTTTCTTT.

This clonotype was seen more than once but under ten times. The chain has TRBV7-4 and TRBJ2-7; 12 positions match TRBD2. The V segment lost 5 bases and the J segment 5 bases; nucleotides outside the gene matches: 16. The germline CDR1 and CDR2 sequences are SGHVT and SQSDAQ. The CDR3 spans 18 residues. CDR3 in DNA: TGTGCCAGCAGCGGGCACCTGACTAGCGGGGGAGCCCCCCACGAGCAGTACTTC. It specifies CASSGHLTSGGAPHEQYF.

The V call is TRBV6-6, the J call TRBJ2-1; D gene unclear. The V gene lost 2 bases and the J gene lost 7 bases, with 9 bases spanning the gap. The CDR3 contains 13 residues. The germline gives CDR1 MNHNY, CDR2 SVGAGI (reference sequence). In DNA form, the CDR3 reads TGTGCCAGCAGTTACACAGTAAGGAATGAGCAGTTCTTC. This gives the protein CASSYTVRNEQFF.